The 21 T cell receptor beta chains below all came from one sample that was sequenced in a study of shared clonotypes between healthy human individuals. Repertoires were generated with immunoSEQ multiplex PCR, while TCRdb's copy carries only in-frame clones and drops some. The table shows under 700,000 clones, with 85% to 95% occurring only once. CD45RO-negative, CCR7-positively selected cells formed the naive CD8 fraction, excluding terminally differentiated effector memory CD45RA+ cells. The sequenced sample was naive CD8+ T cells sorted from blood. All receptors come from a woman in her 30s in good health.

As regards this clone: The same CDR3 also results from other DNA sequences found in this sample. J is TRBJ2-7 and V is TRBV13; 8 bases fit TRBD2. The V gene's germline CDR1 is PRHDT and CDR2 FYEKMQ (reference sequence). This CDR3 region has 15 residues. V was clipped by 1 base and J by 2 bases; unmatched bases: 4. In DNA form, the CDR3 reads TGTGCCAGCAGCTTAGAGGCTAGCGGGCCCTACGAGCAGTACTTC. It yields the protein CASSLEASGPYEQYF.

CDR3: CASSLDNGALSSGANVLTF. DNA for the CDR3: TGTGCCAGCAGCTTAGATAACGGTGCCCTTAGCTCTGGGGCCAACGTCCTGACTTTC. The chain recombines TRBV7-2 with TRBJ2-6; no definite D call. CDR3 length equals 19 residues. V was clipped by 1 base and J by 0 bases, with 16 bases between them. The V gene's germline CDR1 is SGHTA and CDR2 FQGNSA.

The chain is built from TRBV4-1 and TRBJ1-3; D uncertain. The length of the CDR3 is 17 residues. The germline CDR1 and CDR2 sequences are MGHRA and YSYEKL. With 1 base removed from V and 1 base from J, the gap between germline ends came to 14 bases. As DNA, the CDR3 is TGCGCCAGCAGCCAAGGGCAGGCAGGAACATCTGGAAACACCATATATTTT. Residues: CASSQGQAGTSGNTIYF.

The chain employs TRBV28 and TRBJ2-1; 11 bases fit TRBD2. In germline, CDR1 is MDHEN, CDR2 SYDVKM. The CDR3 is made up of 15 amino acids. Germline trimming cut 4 bases from V and 4 bases from J; bases unmatched to any gene: 3. The DNA for the CDR3 is TGTGCCAGCAGTTCGGGACTAGCGGCTTACAATGAGCAGTTCTTC. It translates to CASSSGLAAYNEQFF.

The V and J genes are TRBV29-1 and TRBJ1-1, with D hard to call. CDR1 SQVTM and CDR2 ANQGSEA come from the germline V gene. V was clipped by 3 bases and J by 0 bases, with 14 bases between them. The CDR3 is 15 residues long. The CDR3 DNA follows: TGCAGCGTTGAGCGTAAAGGGCTCATGAACACTGAAGCTTTCTTT. This translates into CSVERKGLMNTEAFF.

The chain recombines TRBV9 with TRBJ2-1; tentatively, D is TRBD2 (6 bases). The V end lost 0 bases, the J end lost 14 bases, and 15 bases lay between the germline ends. Germline CDR1 reads SGDLS; CDR2 reads YYNGEE. This CDR3 region has 13 residues. The CDR3 DNA follows: TGTGCCAGCAGCGTAGACGACGGAGGAGGGAAGTTCTTC. Amino acids: CASSVDDGGGKFF. The full variable domain, with the rest looked up from reference TRBV9 and TRBJ2-1, is DSGVTQTPKHLITATGQRVTLRCSPRSGDLSVYWYQQSLDQGLQFLIQYYNGEERAKGNILERFSAQQFPDLHSELNLSSLELGDSALYFCASSVDDGGGKFFGPGTRLTVL.

The V gene is TRBV10-1, the J gene TRBJ2-3; 7 nucleotides match TRBD1. Germline loops: CDR1 WNHNN, CDR2 SYGVQD (reference sequence). The length of the CDR3 is 14 residues. V trimming: 3 bases; J trimming: 3 bases; junction bases outside the gene matches: 3. The CDR3 DNA sequence: TGCGCCAGCAGTGACAGGGGGATTACAGATACGCAGTATTTT. Protein product: CASSDRGITDTQYF.

Only one count was recorded for this clone. The rearrangement uses TRBV5-1 and TRBJ1-2; 9 bases align to TRBD1. Germline CDR1 reads SGHRS; CDR2 reads YFSETQ. The CDR3 has 15 residues. The trim removed 4 bases at V and 8 bases at J, leaving 12 bases unmatched. The CDR3 reads CASSADTGGAGGYTF. CDR3 DNA sequence: TGCGCCAGCAGCGCCGATACAGGGGGCGCAGGGGGCTACACCTTC.

The chain uses TRBV28 and TRBJ2-7; D assignment may be TRBD1 or TRBD2 (5 bases each). Deletions cut 6 bases from V and 3 bases from J, with 9 bases between. Germline V gene data show CDR1 as MDHEN and CDR2 as SYDVKM. The CDR3 extends over 12 amino acids. This CDR3 is CASSPGRYEQYF. The CDR3 coding sequence is TGTGCCAGCAGCCCGGGACGCTACGAGCAGTACTTC.

J is TRBJ1-1 and V is TRBV19; D perhaps matches TRBD1 (5 bases). Trimming removed 7 bases from V and 5 bases from J, with 8 bases in between. Germline V lookup: CDR1 LNHDA, CDR2 SQIVND (reference sequence). This CDR3 is 11 amino acids long. The CDR3 DNA is TGTGCCAGTACCAGGACAACTGAAGCTTTCTTT. The encoded protein is CASTRTTEAFF.

This clone was observed once. The V call is TRBV30, the J call TRBJ2-3; TRBD2 matches 9 bases. Losses at the gene ends were 3 bases for V and 5 bases for J; bases not matched to a gene: 9. The CDR3 runs 15 residues. From germline, CDR1 is GTSNPN and CDR2 SVGIG (reference sequence). The CDR3 coding sequence is TGTGCCTGGAGCAAGGCGGGAGGGCCGGGAGATACGCAGTATTTT. This sequence encodes CAWSKAGGPGDTQYF.

The chain couples TRBV27 to TRBJ1-4; 9 nucleotides align to TRBD1. CDR1 MNHEY and CDR2 SMNVEV come from the germline V gene (reference sequence). The CDR3 extends over 17 amino acids. V trimming: 5 bases; J trimming: 4 bases; junction bases outside the gene matches: 11. CDR3 residues: CASSPLVRDRDNEKLFF. CDR3 bases: TGTGCCAGCAGTCCCCTCGTCCGGGACAGGGATAATGAAAAACTGTTTTTT.

The chain is built from TRBV5-1 and TRBJ2-1, with 7 nucleotides matching TRBD2. Trimming removed 2 bases from V and 6 bases from J; junction bases left unmatched: 14. There are 17 residues in the CDR3. Per the germline V gene, CDR1 is SGHRS and CDR2 is YFSETQ. CDR3 residues: CASSFTGLVGISNEQFF. CDR3 in DNA: TGCGCCAGCAGCTTCACCGGACTAGTGGGCATATCCAATGAGCAGTTCTTC. Variable domain in full (rest from reference TRBV5-1 and TRBJ2-1): KAGVTQTPRYLIKTRGQQVTLSCSPISGHRSVSWYQQTPGQGLQFLFEYFSETQRNKGNFPGRFSGRQFSNSRSEMNVSTLELGDSALYLCASSFTGLVGISNEQFFGPGTRLTVL.

The chain couples TRBV27 to TRBJ2-1, with D possibly matching TRBD2 (6 bases). The V and J ends lost 6 bases and 7 bases respectively, with 25 bases between them. Germline V gene data show CDR1 as MNHEY and CDR2 as SMNVEV (reference sequence). The CDR3 consists of 17 residues. CDR3 protein: CASRQLQLPRGSNEQFF. CDR3 DNA sequence: TGTGCCAGCAGACAACTACAACTCCCGCGGGGAAGTAATGAGCAGTTCTTC.

V gene TRBV27 combines with J gene TRBJ2-5, with unresolved D. The J call may be in error: the DNA end matches TRBJ2-7 better. The CDR3 extends over 13 amino acids. CDR1 is MNHEY, CDR2 SMNVEV, per germline (reference sequence). In nucleotides, the CDR3 is TGTGCCAGCAGTTTATCACAGTACTACGAGCAGTACTTC. This encodes CASSLSQYYEQYF.

The CDR3 coding sequence is TGTGCCAGTAACCCACAGCCAGCCAAAAACATTCAGTACTTC. Translation gives CASNPQPAKNIQYF. This chain uses TRBV19 with TRBJ2-4; D not resolved. The germline V gene has CDR1 LNHDA and CDR2 SQIVND (reference sequence). The CDR3 extends over 14 amino acids. V lost 7 bases, J lost 0 bases, and 10 bases lay in between.

The table lists this clone with a count of one. The chain is built from TRBV28 and TRBJ2-5; 10 bases fit TRBD1. The CDR3 sequence is 15 residues long. V lost 5 bases and J lost 5; bases outside the gene matches: 8. From germline, CDR1 is MDHEN and CDR2 SYDVKM. CDR3 DNA sequence: TGTGCCAGCAGTGGCGGACAGGGGGTCGAGGAGACCCAGTACTTC. Its translation is CASSGGQGVEETQYF.

V is TRBV9 and J is TRBJ2-3; D call uncertain. The length of the CDR3 is 15 residues. The V end lost 3 bases, the J end lost 2 bases, and 13 bases lay between the germline ends. CDR1 SGDLS and CDR2 YYNGEE come from the germline V gene. CDR3: CASSALMVNTDTQYF. The CDR3 DNA reads as TGTGCCAGCAGCGCCCTTATGGTTAACACAGATACGCAGTATTTT.

The V gene is TRBV27, the J gene TRBJ1-6; TRBD1 might be the D (5 bases). The length of the CDR3 is 15 residues. Trimming stripped 7 bases from V and 4 bases from J, with 14 bases between. Germline V gives CDR1 MNHEY, CDR2 SMNVEV (reference sequence). The CDR3 region has the DNA TGTGCCAGCATCCAAGCCGGGGCATATAATTCACCCCTCCACTTT. It specifies CASIQAGAYNSPLHF.

This chain uses TRBV7-9 with TRBJ2-7; 7 nucleotides agree with TRBD1. Germline assignment: CDR1 SEHNR and CDR2 FQNEAQ (reference sequence). This CDR3 comprises 12 residues. Trimming removed 5 bases from V and 5 bases from J; junction bases left unmatched: 3. The CDR3 nucleotides are TGTGCCAGCAGCAGGGACAGCCACGAGCAGTACTTC. Translated, it gives CASSRDSHEQYF.

The rearrangement links TRBV27 to TRBJ1-1; tentatively, D is TRBD1 (5 bases). V lost 2 bases to trimming and J lost 3 bases, with 13 bases between them. Germline CDR1 and CDR2: MNHEY and SMNVEV (reference sequence). This CDR3 contains 15 residues. The CDR3 sequence is CASSLGPGLYTEAFF. In DNA, the CDR3 is TGTGCCAGCAGTTTAGGTCCAGGGTTGTACACTGAAGCTTTCTTT.